The 28 T cell receptor beta chains reported below all come from one sample, sequenced in a study of cytomegalovirus exposure and HLA in healthy donors (TCRdb year 2017). Library generation was performed with the immunoSEQ multiplex PCR assay. TCRdb took over this immuneACCESS table, retaining in-frame rearrangements with V and J assigned. Such tables are incomplete; in checked studies, under half of the missing clones stem from an unresolved V gene, and the remainder is unexplained. Within this sample are approximately 150,000 clones, with 85% to 90% of them counted one time only. The biggest ten clones account for more than 2.5% of the sample. The sample consisted of PBMCs. These receptors were obtained from a woman between 18 and 30 years old in good health and CMV-seropositive.

The V gene is TRBV9, the J gene TRBJ1-2; D might be TRBD1 (5 bases). The V end lost 2 bases, the J end lost 8 bases, and 13 bases lay between the germline ends. CDR3 size: 13 residues. The germline CDR1 and CDR2 sequences are SGDLS and YYNGEE. The CDR3 sequence: CASSVGQGGGYTF. The DNA of the CDR3 is TGTGCCAGCAGCGTTGGCCAGGGCGGCGGCTACACCTTC. Variable domain in full (rest from reference TRBV9 and TRBJ1-2): DSGVTQTPKHLITATGQRVTLRCSPRSGDLSVYWYQQSLDQGLQFLIQYYNGEERAKGNILERFSAQQFPDLHSELNLSSLELGDSALYFCASSVGQGGGYTFGSGTRLTVV.

The chain joins TRBV5-4 to TRBJ2-5, with D possibly matching TRBD1 (6 bases). This CDR3 is 15 amino acids long. V lost 4 bases to trimming and J lost 5 bases, with 18 bases between them. The germline CDR1 and CDR2 sequences are SGHNT and YYREEE (reference sequence). For the CDR3, the DNA is TGTGCCAGCAGCGCCCCCTACAGGGACGAGGAGACCCAGTACTTC. Protein product: CASSAPYRDEETQYF.

This chain links TRBV7-9 with TRBJ1-2, with 8 bases lining up with TRBD1. This CDR3 is built from 15 residues. V lost 6 bases to trimming and J lost 7 bases; unmatched junction nucleotides: 13. The V gene's germline CDR1 is SEHNR and CDR2 FQNEAQ (reference sequence). DNA for the CDR3: TGTGCCAGCAGTCCCCCGGCAGGGGGCGAGGCTGGCTACACCTTC. Protein product: CASSPPAGGEAGYTF. Full variable domain (missing parts from reference TRBV7-9 and TRBJ1-2): DTGVSQNPRHKITKRGQNVTFRCDPISEHNRLYWYRQTLGQGPEFLTYFQNEAQLEKSRLLSDRFSAERPKGSFSTLEIQRTEQGDSAMYLCASSPPAGGEAGYTFGSGTRLTVV.

This chain uses TRBV5-1 with TRBJ1-1, with TRBD1 identical over 8 bases. Germline V gene lookup returns CDR1 SGHRS and CDR2 YFSETQ. The CDR3 totals 16 residues. V dropped 0 bases and J dropped 5; count of bases not matched to a gene: 9. As DNA, the CDR3 is TGCGCCAGCAGCTTGGCGTTGAGGACAGGGAGTACTGAAGCTTTCTTT. The encoded protein is CASSLALRTGSTEAFF.

This chain connects TRBV7-8 to TRBJ2-1; 11 bases are a match to TRBD2. Germline loops: CDR1 SGHVS, CDR2 FQNEAQ. The trim removed 4 bases at V and 6 bases at J, leaving 11 bases unmatched. The CDR3 is 17 amino acids. DNA of the CDR3: TGTGCCAGCAGCTCGACCCCACTAGCGGGAGATCCCAATGAGCAGTTCTTC. As protein: CASSSTPLAGDPNEQFF.

The V gene is TRBV10-2, the J gene TRBJ2-7, with D perhaps TRBD2 (7 bases). The CDR3 runs to 15 residues. CDR1 is WSHSY and CDR2 is SAAADI in the germline V gene. The V end was cut by 2 bases, the J end by 3 bases, with 14 bases between. This CDR3 is CASSEKGGRGYEQYF. The DNA of the CDR3 is TGCGCCAGCAGTGAGAAAGGGGGGAGGGGCTACGAGCAGTACTTC.

The chain employs TRBV7-9 and TRBJ2-5; 11 nucleotides line up with TRBD2. The CDR3 is made up of 17 amino acids. The V gene's germline CDR1 is SEHNR and CDR2 FQNEAQ (reference sequence). V shed 5 bases, J shed 5 bases, and the junction held 13 bases outside the gene matches. The CDR3 region has the DNA TGTGCCAGCAGCCCAGGACTAGCGGGCGTGGAAGTTGAGACCCAGTACTTC. Translation: CASSPGLAGVEVETQYF.

The V and J genes are TRBV7-9 and TRBJ1-2; 9 nucleotides match TRBD1. From germline, CDR1 is SEHNR and CDR2 FQNEAQ (reference sequence). CDR3 length: 12 amino acids. J lost 8 bases, V lost 5 bases, and 3 bases had no gene match. The CDR3 spells CASSRDREGYTF. In DNA form, the CDR3 reads TGTGCCAGCAGCCGGGACAGGGAGGGCTACACCTTC.

J is TRBJ2-1 and V is TRBV27; D possibly corresponds to TRBD1 (6 bases). The V gene's germline CDR1 is MNHEY and CDR2 SMNVEV (reference sequence). Trimming cost V 4 bases and J 2 bases, with 12 bases left between them. This CDR3 is built from 15 residues. This CDR3 is CASSSIPGAYNEQFF. The CDR3 DNA is TGTGCCAGCAGTTCTATTCCAGGGGCCTACAATGAGCAGTTCTTC.

This chain joins TRBV2 and TRBJ2-2; 7 nucleotides agree with TRBD2. V lost 9 bases, J lost 1 base, and 5 bases stayed unmatched. Germline V gene lookup returns CDR1 SNHLY and CDR2 FYNNEI. The CDR3 loop spans 14 amino acids. The CDR3, as DNA: TGTGCCAGTAAGCTAGCGGAGAACACCGGGGAGCTGTTTTTT. Residues: CASKLAENTGELFF.

This chain uses TRBV25-1 with TRBJ1-4; TRBD1 agrees at 7 bases. Germline CDR1 and CDR2: MGHDK and SYGVNS. V lost 1 base and J lost 4; bases outside the gene matches: 6. This CDR3 is built from 16 residues. In DNA form, the CDR3 reads TGTGCCAGCAGTGAATGGACCGGGACAGATAATGAAAAACTGTTTTTT. This gives the protein CASSEWTGTDNEKLFF.

The chain employs TRBV5-4 and TRBJ2-7; 9 nucleotides line up with TRBD2. V trimming: 1 base; J trimming: 4 bases; junction bases outside the gene matches: 3. This CDR3 region has 14 residues. Germline V gene lookup returns CDR1 SGHNT and CDR2 YYREEE (reference sequence). This chain's CDR3 is CASSLTSGSYEQYF. The CDR3 coding sequence is TGTGCCAGCAGCTTGACTAGCGGGTCATACGAGCAGTACTTC.

The chain uses TRBV7-9 and TRBJ2-5, with D tentatively TRBD1 (5 bases). CDR3 length: 12 residues. Germline CDR1 is SEHNR and CDR2 is FQNEAQ (reference sequence). V was shortened by 7 bases and J by 7 bases, with 13 bases between the two germline ends. CDR3 loop: CASKPPQGTQYF. CDR3 nucleotides: TGTGCCAGCAAACCTCCCCAGGGGACCCAGTACTTC.

The chain employs TRBV15 and TRBJ2-3; the match to TRBD2 covers 11 bases. J was trimmed by 5 bases and V by 8 bases; bases with no gene match: 15. CDR3 length: 17 residues. The germline gives CDR1 LNHNV, CDR2 YYDKDF (reference sequence). The CDR3 loop is CATLLDELAGVGDTQYF. CDR3 nucleotides: TGTGCCACCCTTCTCGATGAACTAGCGGGAGTAGGAGATACGCAGTATTTT.

In its sample, this clone was seen once. The chain carries TRBV11-1 and TRBJ2-3; D ambiguous. The germline V gene has CDR1 SGHAT and CDR2 FQDESV (reference sequence). V gave up 5 bases and J gave up 4 bases, with 10 bases separating them. The CDR3 is 13 residues long. The CDR3 reads CASSPTSADTQYF. CDR3 nucleotides: TGTGCCAGCAGCCCGACAAGTGCAGATACGCAGTATTTT.

The chain has TRBV2 and TRBJ2-3; TRBD2 matches at 7 bases. The CDR3 sequence is 15 residues long. Looked up from germline, CDR1 is SNHLY and CDR2 is FYNNEI. V lost 6 bases to trimming and J lost 6 bases; unmatched junction nucleotides: 12. The CDR3, as DNA: TGTGCCAGCAGGATAAGGACTAGTTTCAAGGATACGCAGTATTTT. Encoded protein: CASRIRTSFKDTQYF.

This clone is judged medium-sized. The V gene is TRBV4-1, the J gene TRBJ1-2; tentatively, D is TRBD1 (5 bases). The germline V gene encodes CDR1 MGHRA and CDR2 YSYEKL. The CDR3 contains 14 residues. The germline V and J ends were trimmed by 0 bases and 5 bases, with 10 bases remaining between them. CDR3 sequence reads: CASSQDSGGYGYTF. Here the CDR3 DNA reads TGCGCCAGCAGCCAAGATTCGGGGGGATATGGCTACACCTTC.

Here the CDR3 DNA reads TGTGCCAGCAGTGAATTGGCAGGGGGCGCCTACGAGCAGTACTTC. Translation gives CASSELAGGAYEQYF. The genes are TRBV6-1 and TRBJ2-7; 8 nucleotides agree with TRBD1. This CDR3 comprises 15 residues. The germline CDR1 and CDR2 sequences are MNHNS and SASEGT. V lost 2 bases to trimming and J lost 2 bases; unmatched junction nucleotides: 5.

This chain links TRBV9 with TRBJ2-7, with 9 bases fitting TRBD1. V was clipped by 0 bases and J by 6 bases; unmatched bases: 7. The CDR3 totals 15 residues. Germline lookup yields CDR1 SGDLS and CDR2 YYNGEE. This CDR3 is CASSVGRTGVAEQYF. In DNA, the CDR3 is TGTGCCAGCAGCGTAGGGAGGACAGGGGTTGCCGAGCAGTACTTC.

The chain joins TRBV2 to TRBJ2-3, with D possibly matching TRBD2 (6 bases). Trimming took off 6 bases at V and 8 bases at J, with 24 bases between the two ends. CDR3 length: 16 amino acids. Germline CDR1 reads SNHLY; CDR2 reads FYNNEI. The CDR3 DNA reads as TGTGCCAGCAGCCCTGAGCGGGCCGTGGTGGTTGTTACGCAGTATTTT. Its translation: CASSPERAVVVVTQYF.

The gene calls are TRBV28 and TRBJ2-7; D is ambiguous. Deletions cut 2 bases from V and 4 bases from J, with 12 bases between. The CDR3 length is 14 residues. Germline V gives CDR1 MDHEN, CDR2 SYDVKM. CDR3 in DNA: TGTGCCAGCAGTTTAGACATTACGATTTACGAGCAGTACTTC. Translating it yields CASSLDITIYEQYF.

This chain connects TRBV2 to TRBJ2-7; TRBD1 matches 7 bases. V was pared by 6 bases and J by 3 bases, with 11 bases of the junction left unmatched. CDR1 is SNHLY, CDR2 FYNNEI, per germline. The CDR3 has 15 residues. The CDR3 loop is CASSIRQGGGYEQYF. DNA of the CDR3: TGTGCCAGCAGCATTAGACAGGGTGGAGGCTACGAGCAGTACTTC.

The chain uses TRBV4-1 and TRBJ2-1; TRBD1 matches at 8 bases. Germline V gene sequence: CDR1 MGHRA, CDR2 YSYEKL. V was pared by 4 bases and J by 2 bases, with 10 bases of the junction left unmatched. The CDR3 is 17 residues long. This CDR3 reads CASSRAGQGSTYNEQFF. The CDR3 bases are TGCGCCAGCAGCCGTGCCGGACAGGGAAGCACCTACAATGAGCAGTTCTTC.

J is TRBJ2-5 and V is TRBV7-2, with no clear D. Between the trimmed V and J ends, which lost 1 base and 5 bases, there was a span of 11 bases. The germline V gene has CDR1 SGHTA and CDR2 FQGNSA. The CDR3 is made up of 14 amino acids. CDR3 residues: CASSLDRVWETQYF. CDR3 nucleotide sequence: TGTGCCAGCAGCTTAGATCGGGTTTGGGAGACCCAGTACTTC.

This sequence joins TRBV6-5 and TRBJ2-7; tentatively, D is TRBD1 (5 bases). V was cut by 0 bases and J by 12 bases, with 15 bases left in between. CDR3 length: 13 amino acids. In germline, CDR1 is MNHEY, CDR2 SVGAGI. The CDR3 nucleotides are TGTGCCAGCAGTTACTCCCTTAGGGGCCAACGGTACTTC. Its protein product is CASSYSLRGQRYF.

J is TRBJ2-7 and V is TRBV4-1; 9 bases align to TRBD2. The CDR3 is 14 amino acids. Germline V lookup: CDR1 MGHRA, CDR2 YSYEKL. Germline trimming cut 1 base from V and 5 bases from J; bases unmatched to any gene: 3. The CDR3 DNA reads as TGCGCCAGCAGCCAAGGGCTAGCGGGAAACGAGCAGTACTTC. It translates to CASSQGLAGNEQYF.

J is TRBJ2-1 and V is TRBV4-1, with 7 bases fitting TRBD2. This CDR3 is built from 17 residues. The V gene end was trimmed by 1 base and the J gene end by 9 bases; junction bases not matched to a gene: 15. CDR1 and CDR2 from the germline V gene are MGHRA and YSYEKL. The CDR3 bases are TGCGCCAGCAGCCAAGTATCCGGAGCGGGAAATCGGGCTGAGCAGTTCTTC. It encodes CASSQVSGAGNRAEQFF.

This chain joins TRBV2 and TRBJ2-5, with a tentative D call TRBD2 (6 bases). From germline, CDR1 is SNHLY and CDR2 FYNNEI. Trimming took off 6 bases at V and 5 bases at J, with 16 bases between the two ends. CDR3 length equals 14 residues. The CDR3 DNA reads as TGTGCCAGCAGCTTGACTAGTACTCTCGAGACCCAGTACTTC. Encoded protein: CASSLTSTLETQYF.